The clone carrying this TCR beta chain was observed a handful of times. The antigen remains undetermined. Germline V gene data show CDR1 as MNHNS and CDR2 as SASEGT. The CDR3 loop spans 12 amino acids. Trimming stripped 1 base from V and 5 bases from J, with 4 bases between. The authors prepared the TCRbeta library with unique molecular identifiers. One entry per CDR3 protein, called by TCRdb with MiXCR from the PCR reads. The data show some 300,000 distinct CDR3 sequences, just over 7.5% seen once. The data were obtained in a study of T-cell reconstitution after alpha-beta-depleted transplantation in children. General observations from the study: Where some patients showed high TCRbeta diversity at day 60, it came from recipient T cells and thymic progenitors that had survived. T-cell counts and diversity at one year following transplant were attributed mainly to newly produced T cells. Reportedly, only several hundred clones from non-depleted graft cells drove alpha-beta T-cell counts at about two months.

The sequencing here drew on peripheral blood, taken 360 days after TCRalphabeta/CD19-depleted stem cell transplant. The rearrangement joins TRBV6-1 to TRBJ2-3, with D uncertain. The receptor was derived from a female patient aged 2-10 years who had a stem cell transplant for Fanconi anemia, so the T cells may come from the graft donor. The DNA of the CDR3 is TGTGCCAGCAGTGAAGTAGGAGATACGCAGTATTTT. Its protein is CASSEVGDTQYF.